This is a list of T cell receptor beta chains from one sample in a study of T-cell memory formation after mild COVID-19. Each CDR3 protein is one row after TCRdb ran MiXCR on the 5' RACE reads. The repertoire holds over 300,000 distinct CDR3 sequences, with approximately 22% as singletons. Sequencing was done on a sample of PBMCs or a T cell subset sorted from them (not recorded which). These receptors all stem from a man aged 18 to 29 who had mild COVID-19 (a few samples of this study predate the infection). Cell type and time point are not known. CDR3s include the opening cysteine and the closing phenylalanine or tryptophan.

v_gene	j_gene	CDR3aa
TRBV6-5	TRBJ2-7	CASSYTEGYEQYF
TRBV20-1	TRBJ1-3	CSAYGGNTIYF
TRBV11-1	TRBJ2-5	CASSTDTQETQYF
TRBV4-1	TRBJ2-7	CASSQTGTDYEQYF
TRBV15	TRBJ2-1	CATSGWSEQFF
TRBV7-7	TRBJ2-3	CASSLSTHGTDTQYF
TRBV19	TRBJ1-2	CASSIVPGIGYTF
TRBV7-7	TRBJ2-5	CASSLGPGNQETQYF
TRBV7-9	TRBJ2-1	CASSSNGGYNEQFF
TRBV9	TRBJ2-1	CASSVDVKTADEQFF
TRBV5-1	TRBJ2-7	CASSFWGKTYEQYF
TRBV29-1	TRBJ1-2	CSANGYTF
TRBV11-2	TRBJ2-5	CASSSPSGGARETQYF
TRBV5-5	TRBJ2-2	CASSLGWRANTGELFF
TRBV5-1	TRBJ2-6	CASSLTATGANVLTF
TRBV5-1	TRBJ2-1	CASRTSYNEQFF
TRBV20-1	TRBJ1-5	CSAVLTSNQPQHF
TRBV12-3/TRBV12-4	TRBJ2-1	CASSLGAAAEASYNEQFF
TRBV6-2/TRBV6-3	TRBJ2-5	CASTSRKKRDETQYF
TRBV7-9	TRBJ2-3	CASSLVQGTQYF
TRBV4-1	TRBJ2-3	CASSQEQLPSTDTQYF
TRBV29-1	TRBJ2-4	CSALPGGSLNIQYF
TRBV12-3/TRBV12-4	TRBJ1-3	CATRGGGFGNTIYF
TRBV19	TRBJ1-5	CASSSPGPLSDQPQHF
TRBV4-3	TRBJ2-1	CASSQTGEQFF
TRBV28	TRBJ2-5	CASTLGGQGARETQYF
TRBV27	TRBJ2-1	CASSFATEQFF
TRBV10-1	TRBJ1-1	CASSGRATEAFF
TRBV5-1	TRBJ1-6	CASSLGDRQYNSPLHF
TRBV20-1	TRBJ2-5	CSARGWVGPRETQYF
TRBV20-1	TRBJ2-1	CSARADEQFF
TRBV27	TRBJ1-2	CASSLYIGAVYGYTF
TRBV11-2	TRBJ2-5	CASIQGAGAQYF
TRBV20-1	TRBJ2-2	CSARDPLAGGVGTGELFF
TRBV5-5	TRBJ1-5	CASSLFGGLRNQPQHF
TRBV7-6	TRBJ1-1	CASSWGQMNTEAFF
TRBV12-3/TRBV12-4	TRBJ2-7	CASRQGEGEQYF
TRBV5-1	TRBJ1-5	CASSLGPDGGNQPQHF
TRBV18	TRBJ2-7	CASSPPSGREKGEQYF
TRBV2	TRBJ2-5	CASSDTDSYYQETQYF
TRBV10-3	TRBJ2-1	CAITPGLTQGEQFF
TRBV12-3/TRBV12-4	TRBJ2-3	CASTLYGDTQYF
TRBV25-1	TRBJ2-5	CASTQSGFQETQYF
TRBV15	TRBJ2-3	CATSSGQGLNTDTQYF
TRBV7-6	TRBJ2-1	CASSSIRASGLIHNEQFF
TRBV7-9	TRBJ2-7	CASSFGGLNAEQYF
TRBV20-1	TRBJ1-1	CSARGLSGGRVSAFF
TRBV12-3/TRBV12-4	TRBJ2-3	CASSPGEGDTQYF
TRBV4-1	TRBJ2-1	CATTGEGGEQFF
TRBV4-3	TRBJ2-7	CASSQQGAGEQYF
TRBV5-5	TRBJ2-2	CASRTPSWDTGELFF
TRBV4-1	TRBJ1-5	CASSPLSGKGNQPQHF
TRBV20-1	TRBJ2-3	CSVKPGEVPDTQYF
TRBV12-3/TRBV12-4	TRBJ2-3	CASSPGTSGSADTQYF
TRBV5-1	TRBJ1-6	CASSLDPGLNSPLHF